This TCR beta chain was documented in a study of blood T cells in healthy people across ages. Points from the study as a whole: Higher diversity and more naive CD4+ cells were features of long-lived donors, compared to aged donors. While age rose, TCR beta diversity per million T cells dropped in a roughly linear way.

As to this clonotype: Its antigen remains unknown.

Sample-barcoded 5' priming and a J-beta primer mix drove a second PCR of roughly 6 to 12 cycles. Every cDNA molecule bore a tag from a template-switch adaptor containing 12 random nucleotides. Sequencing of every sample gave 2.5 million or more CDR3-containing paired-end reads. TCRdb reprocessed the 5' RACE reads with MiXCR, giving one entry per CDR3 protein. Of about 640,000 distinct CDR3 sequences detected, about 30% appear once; the ten largest clones hold roughly 14%. Germline V CDR1 and CDR2: SGHRS, YFSETQ. This CDR3 region has 15 residues. V lost 0 bases to trimming and J lost 1 base; unmatched junction nucleotides: 4.

The source of this sequence is an elderly woman in good health. This chain connects TRBV5-1 to TRBJ2-7; 7 positions match TRBD1. The sequencing sample was made of blood. The CDR3, as DNA: TGCGCCAGCAGCTTGGGGACAGGCCGTTCCTACGAGCAGTACTTC. It yields the protein CASSLGTGRSYEQYF. The full variable domain, in which reference TRBV5-1 and TRBJ2-7 provide the parts outside the CDR3, is KAGVTQTPRYLIKTRGQQVTLSCSPISGHRSVSWYQQTPGQGLQFLFEYFSETQRNKGNFPGRFSGRQFSNSRSEMNVSTLELGDSALYLCASSLGTGRSYEQYFGPGTRLTVT.